This T cell receptor (beta chain) was sequenced for a study of blood T cell repertoires in COVID-19. Study as a whole: Acute-phase and convalescent COVID-19 samples originated in the United States, Italy and Spain. PBMCs, B-cell-depleted T cells, or T cells were the source of the cDNA or gDNA that made up the material.

In the original analysis: Estimation of nucleated cell counts relied on the amplification of reference gene primers. Repertoires were generated with immunoSEQ multiplex PCR, while TCRdb's copy carries only in-frame clones and drops some. The DNA was the basis for D and trimming; V, J and clone size are from that table. Found here are about 140,000 clones, about 87% of them singletons; the top ten hold about 5.8%. Germline CDR1 is SNHLY and CDR2 is FYNNEI. J lost 1 base, V lost 7 bases, and 4 bases had no gene match. The CDR3 consists of 15 residues. This TCR was sampled from a human donor in a cohort sampled during active COVID-19. The sequencing input was peripheral blood. The V and J genes are TRBV2 and TRBJ2-3; 11 positions match TRBD2. The CDR3 region is CASKVSGRGTDTQYF. CDR3 in DNA: TGTGCCAGCAAAGTTAGCGGGAGGGGCACAGATACGCAGTATTTT.